These 20 T cell receptor beta chains were all obtained from the same sample, sequenced in a study of blood T cells in healthy people across ages. Together with a sample-barcoded 5' primer, a J-beta primer mix was included in a second PCR lasting about 6 to 11 cycles. Each CDR3 protein is one row after TCRdb ran MiXCR on the 5' RACE reads. The data hold under 2 million distinct CDR3 sequences, with 34% observed a single time. Sequenced input: blood. These receptors were collected from a woman under 40 in good health.

V is TRBV6-1 and J is TRBJ2-1; D may be TRBD2 (5 bases). There are 13 residues in the CDR3. V lost 8 bases, J lost 5 bases, and 13 bases lay in between. CDR1 and CDR2 (germline): MNHNS, SASEGT. The CDR3 is CASDYVRDNEQFF. The CDR3 DNA reads as TGTGCCAGCGATTACGTGAGGGACAATGAGCAGTTCTTC.

This clonotype came up a few times. The J gene is TRBJ2-1, the V gene TRBV15; 7 bases map to TRBD1. The CDR3 runs 16 residues. V lost 2 bases to trimming and J lost 3 bases; unmatched junction nucleotides: 7. CDR1 and CDR2 from the germline V gene are LNHNV and YYDKDF (reference sequence). The CDR3 region has the DNA TGTGCCACCAGCAGACCCACAGGGGCCGACTACAATGAGCAGTTCTTC. The encoded protein is CATSRPTGADYNEQFF.

The chain carries TRBV5-1 and TRBJ1-5; tentatively, D is TRBD1 (5 bases). This CDR3 contains 13 residues. The germline V and J ends were trimmed by 0 bases and 8 bases, with 9 bases remaining between them. Germline values: CDR1 SGHRS, CDR2 YFSETQ. The CDR3 DNA sequence: TGCGCCAGCAGCTTGGGGGGGTTCGAGCCCCAGCATTTT. This gives the protein CASSLGGFEPQHF.

The rearrangement uses TRBV6-1 and TRBJ1-5, with D maybe TRBD1 (6 bases). V was shortened by 10 bases and J by 2 bases, with 18 bases between the two germline ends. This CDR3 comprises 15 residues. From germline, CDR1 is MNHNS and CDR2 SASEGT. The CDR3 DNA reads TGTGCCACGGTGGAAGGGGGGTTAGGCAATCAGCCCCAGCATTTT. Its translation is CATVEGGLGNQPQHF.

V usage is TRBV2 and J usage is TRBJ2-6; possible D gene TRBD1, 6 bases. Germline V gives CDR1 SNHLY, CDR2 FYNNEI. V lost 10 bases to trimming and J lost 0 bases, with 13 bases between them. This CDR3 is 15 amino acids long. The CDR3 spells CAKKTGGSGANVLTF. The CDR3 nucleotides read TGTGCCAAAAAGACAGGCGGCTCTGGGGCCAACGTCCTGACTTTC. The entire variable domain, with the rest obtained from reference TRBV2 and TRBJ2-6, is as follows: EPEVTQTPSHQVTQMGQEVILRCVPISNHLYFYWYRQILGQKVEFLVSFYNNEISEKSEIFDDQFSVERPDGSNFTLKIRSTKLEDSAMYFCAKKTGGSGANVLTFGAGSRLTVL.

This chain links TRBV5-1 with TRBJ2-3; 8 bases are a match to TRBD2. The trim removed 0 bases at V and 4 bases at J, leaving 7 bases unmatched. The CDR3 is made up of 16 amino acids. CDR1 SGHRS and CDR2 YFSETQ come from the germline V gene. CDR3: CASSLEGLVVADTQYF. The CDR3 nucleotides are TGCGCCAGCAGCTTGGAGGGACTAGTGGTCGCAGATACGCAGTATTTT. Using reference TRBV5-1 and TRBJ2-3 for the parts outside the CDR3, the full variable domain is KAGVTQTPRYLIKTRGQQVTLSCSPISGHRSVSWYQQTPGQGLQFLFEYFSETQRNKGNFPGRFSGRQFSNSRSEMNVSTLELGDSALYLCASSLEGLVVADTQYFGPGTRLTVL.

Remarks on this clonotype: A read error is possible here, since a much larger clone lies one base away. The rearrangement uses TRBV7-6 and TRBJ2-7, with TRBD2 matching over 9 bases. This CDR3 contains 17 residues. In germline, CDR1 is SGHVS, CDR2 FNYEAQ. Trimming took 4 bases from V and 6 from J; bases not matched to a gene: 16. The DNA of the CDR3 is TGTGCCAGCAGCTCAACCCCTGGGGCTAGCGGGGCGGGCGAGCAGTACTTC. Translated: CASSSTPGASGAGEQYF.

This clonotype was found many times. The chain employs TRBV5-1 and TRBJ1-2; D is unresolved. The CDR3 is 14 residues long. The ends were cut back, 2 bases at V and 0 bases at J, with 8 bases in the middle. Germline V gene lookup returns CDR1 SGHRS and CDR2 YFSETQ. For the CDR3, the DNA is TGCGCCAGCAGCTTCGGACCTCCTAACTATGGCTACACCTTC. It is translated as CASSFGPPNYGYTF.

This clonotype showed up just a few times. The CDR3 spells CSANYRPTDTQYF. The CDR3 DNA is TGCAGTGCTAACTACCGCCCCACAGATACGCAGTATTTT. The rearrangement joins TRBV20-1 to TRBJ2-3; D call uncertain. The CDR3 has 13 amino acids. Germline CDR1 is DFQATT and CDR2 is SNEGSKA (reference sequence). The ends were cut back, 4 bases at V and 2 bases at J, with 10 bases in the middle.

This chain connects TRBV7-2 to TRBJ2-3; D uncertain. V was clipped by 2 bases and J by 9 bases, with 9 bases between them. Germline CDR1 reads SGHTA; CDR2 reads FQGNSA. This CDR3 comprises 12 residues. Here the CDR3 DNA reads TGTGCCAGCAGCTTAAACCCAAAGACGCAGTATTTT. Its translation: CASSLNPKTQYF.

The chain uses TRBV7-8 and TRBJ2-7; TRBD1 matches 9 bases. Germline-derived CDR1 and CDR2 are SGHVS and FQNEAQ. CDR3 length equals 15 residues. The trim removed 1 base at V and 6 bases at J, leaving 7 bases unmatched. Written as DNA, the CDR3 is TGTGCCAGCAGCTTAGGAGGGACAGGGTCTGGCGAGCAGTACTTC. Translation gives CASSLGGTGSGEQYF.

The chain is built from TRBV13 and TRBJ2-1; TRBD2 is a possible D gene (5 bases). V was pared by 9 bases and J by 5 bases, with 14 bases between. The CDR3 is made up of 13 amino acids. The germline V gene encodes CDR1 PRHDT and CDR2 FYEKMQ (reference sequence). CDR3 coding DNA: TGTGCCAGTAGCGTGATACCCCACAATGAGCAGTTCTTC. This translates into CASSVIPHNEQFF.

This chain connects TRBV2 to TRBJ2-4; D is unresolved. The end of the DNA is better explained by TRBJ2-7, so the J call may be wrong. The germline CDR1 and CDR2 sequences are SNHLY and FYNNEI. The CDR3 totals 12 residues. The CDR3 reads CASSTSMYEQYF. The CDR3 DNA sequence: TGTGCCAGCAGTACGAGCATGTACGAGCAGTACTTC.

This clonotype was observed a few times. This rearrangement joins TRBV4-1 to TRBJ2-3; 9 positions match TRBD2. Germline V gene data show CDR1 as MGHRA and CDR2 as YSYEKL. This CDR3 has 16 amino acids. V shed 1 base, J shed 6 bases, and the junction held 8 bases outside the gene matches. CDR3 loop: CASSQVLAGPRDTQYF. The CDR3, as DNA: TGCGCCAGCAGCCAAGTGCTAGCGGGGCCCCGGGATACGCAGTATTTT.

The chain recombines TRBV7-8 with TRBJ1-2, with D unresolved. Trimming removed 4 bases from V and 3 bases from J, with 12 bases in between. Germline values: CDR1 SGHVS, CDR2 FQNEAQ. The CDR3 extends over 14 amino acids. CDR3 sequence: CASSSLSVDYGYTF. The CDR3 coding sequence is TGTGCCAGCAGCTCTCTATCGGTGGACTATGGCTACACCTTC.

The chain links TRBV12-3 or TRBV12-4 to TRBJ2-2, with a weak D call TRBD2 (6 bases). The CDR3 runs 13 residues. V was pared by 11 bases and J by 4 bases, with 14 bases between. The CDR3, as DNA: TGTGCCGGGGGAGGCGATCGCACCGGGGAGCTGTTTTTT. This codes for CAGGGDRTGELFF.

Points on this clonotype: One junction end disagrees with the germline gene, perhaps due to a read error. CDR3 amino acids: CSARDSLSYNSSLHF. Written as DNA, the CDR3 is TGCAGTGCTAGAGATTCTTTGTCCTATAATTCATCCCTCCACTTT. This chain connects TRBV20-1 to TRBJ1-6; D is uncertain. The CDR3 covers 15 residues. CDR1 and CDR2 from the germline V gene are DFQATT and SNEGSKA (reference sequence).

Remarks on this clonotype: A read error may account for a junction end that differs from germline. The chain links TRBV24-1 to TRBJ2-3; D might be TRBD2 (5 bases). This CDR3 is 14 amino acids long. In germline, CDR1 is KGHDR, CDR2 SFDVKD. The CDR3 nucleotides are TGTGCCACCGGTGATTTTAGGACTACAGATACGCAGTATTTT. It specifies CATGDFRTTDTQYF.

About this clonotype: Its ends do not fully match the called genes, so a read error is possible. This chain joins TRBV7-2 and TRBJ2-1, with D possibly being TRBD2 (5 bases). CDR1 and CDR2 from the germline V gene are SGHTA and FQGNSA. The CDR3 length is 15 residues. This chain's CDR3 is CASSLAVGLEDEQFF. CDR3 in DNA: TGTGCCAGCAGCTTAGCGGTGGGCCTGGAGGATGAACAGTTCTTC.

The table lists this clonotype with a few counts. The V call is TRBV24-1, the J call TRBJ2-3; 8 positions match TRBD2. CDR1 KGHDR and CDR2 SFDVKD come from the germline V gene. The length of the CDR3 is 15 residues. J was trimmed by 3 bases and V by 5 bases; bases with no gene match: 6. The chain's CDR3 is CATSGSGTLTDTQYF. CDR3 in DNA: TGTGCCACCAGTGGTAGCGGGACCCTGACAGATACGCAGTATTTT.